Reported below is one T cell receptor beta chain. The antigen remains unidentified. This record belongs to a study of cytotoxic CD8 clonotypes in ibrutinib-treated CLL. Background on the study: A median around 12 months of treatment, range 6 to 36, preceded the collection of response samples.

General study points: Contraction or stability on treatment characterized the public clonotypes, which were uncommon. Clonality rose at ibrutinib response and fell back toward baseline at progression.

Clones were sequenced by immunoSEQ multiplex PCR, and TCRdb holds only the in-frame ones, with some missing. Among 200,000 to 250,000 clones listed, about three quarters were seen once. The V end was cut by 6 bases, the J end by 13 bases, with 7 bases between. Germline V gene data show CDR1 as SNHLY and CDR2 as FYNNEI. This CDR3 has 10 amino acids. The sequence was collected from a human donor with chronic lymphocytic leukemia. This rearrangement joins TRBV2 to TRBJ2-6; no definite D call. The source was PBMCs, collected after 24 months of ibrutinib treatment. In DNA form, the CDR3 reads TGTGCCAGCAGAGGTCATGTCCTGACTTTC. It is translated as CASRGHVLTF.